The sequence of this T cell receptor beta chain was determined in a study of shared clonotypes between healthy human individuals. The CDR3 is 14 amino acids. Trimming cost V 5 bases and J 9 bases, with 15 bases left between them. Germline CDR1 and CDR2: SGDLS and YYNGEE. TCRdb's table, derived via immunoSEQ multiplex PCR, lists solely in-frame clones and lacks some. Of about 690,000 clones in the sample, about 92% were seen once. Sequenced: memory CD8+ T cells from PBMCs. Subset defined: CD45RO+ cells pooled with CCR7-negative TemRA cells. The J gene is TRBJ1-6, the V gene TRBV9; TRBD1 is a possible D gene (5 bases). The clonotype was recovered from a man between 18 and 29 years old in good health. Some clones in this sample may be carry-over from other donors' samples. The CDR3 region has the DNA TGTGCCAGCAGAGGTGGGGGACGCGGTTCACCCCTCCACTTT. Translation gives CASRGGGRGSPLHF.